The source of this TCR beta chain is a study of blood T cell repertoires in COVID-19. As for the study in general: Italy, Spain and the United States were the sources of the convalescent and acute COVID-19 samples.

Seattle cases were enrolled at active infection and followed longitudinally. How the authors handled the data: Amplified reference gene primers provided the basis for estimating nucleated cell counts. TCRdb keeps only in-frame clones here, not all; method: immunoSEQ multiplex PCR. The V and J calls and the clone size are those of that table, but D and trimming were determined from the DNA. The sample gives fewer than 200,000 clones, 83% of which show up once; 6.5% to 8.5% is in the top ten. This CDR3 is 15 amino acids long. V lost 3 bases, J lost 6 bases, and 5 bases stayed unmatched. Germline lookup yields CDR1 SGHRS and CDR2 YFSETQ. This clone was recorded only once.

The specimen sequenced was peripheral blood. The source of this sequence is a woman aged 70-85 years with COVID-19, enrolled during active disease. The chain is built from TRBV5-1 and TRBJ2-1; the match to TRBD2 covers 11 bases. This CDR3 reads CASSSGLAAPNEQFF. CDR3 nucleotide sequence: TGCGCCAGCAGCTCGGGACTAGCGGCTCCCAATGAGCAGTTCTTC.